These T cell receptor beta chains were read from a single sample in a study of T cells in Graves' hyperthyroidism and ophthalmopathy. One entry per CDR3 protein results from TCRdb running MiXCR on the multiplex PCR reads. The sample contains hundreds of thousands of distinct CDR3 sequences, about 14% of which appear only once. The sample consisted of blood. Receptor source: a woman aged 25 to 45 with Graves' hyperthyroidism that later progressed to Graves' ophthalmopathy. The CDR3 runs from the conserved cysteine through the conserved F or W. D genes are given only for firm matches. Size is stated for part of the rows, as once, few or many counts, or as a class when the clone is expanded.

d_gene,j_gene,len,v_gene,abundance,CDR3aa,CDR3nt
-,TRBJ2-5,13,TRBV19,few,CASSIGAEETQYF,TGTGCCAGTAGTATAGGTGCGGAAGAGACCCAGTACTTC
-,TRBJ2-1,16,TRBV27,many,CASSLPEGSSYNEQFF,TGTGCCAGCAGTTTACCGGAGGGAAGCTCCTACAATGAGCAGTTCTTC
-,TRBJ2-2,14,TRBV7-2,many,CASSLSQETGELFF,TGTGCCAGCAGCTTAAGTCAAGAAACCGGGGAGCTGTTTTTT
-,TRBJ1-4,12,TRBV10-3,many,CAISGSTAELFF,TGTGCCATCAGCGGCAGTACAGCAGAACTGTTTTTT
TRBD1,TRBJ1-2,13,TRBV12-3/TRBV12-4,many,CASRLTGNYGYTF,TGTGCCAGCAGACTGACAGGGAACTATGGCTACACCTTC
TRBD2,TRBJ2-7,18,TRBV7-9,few,CASSPQQLKREGSYEQHF,TGTGCCAGCAGCCCGCAGCAACTCAAGCGGGAGGGCAGCTACGAGCAGCACTTC
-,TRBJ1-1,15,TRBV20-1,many,CSARDLELWDTEAFF,TGCAGTGCTAGAGATCTAGAGTTATGGGACACTGAAGCTTTCTTT
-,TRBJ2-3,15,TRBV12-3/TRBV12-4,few,CASSGGPLNTDTQYF,TGTGCCAGCAGTGGGGGTCCTCTTAACACAGATACGCAGTATTTT
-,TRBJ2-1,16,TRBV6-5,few,CASSYSGESSYNEQFF,TGTGCCAGCAGTTACTCGGGGGAGAGCTCCTACAATGAGCAGTTCTTC
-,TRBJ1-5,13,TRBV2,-,CASSENRYQPQHF,TGTGCCAGCAGTGAAAACAGGTATCAGCCCCAGCATTTT
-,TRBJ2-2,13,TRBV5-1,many,CASSLGAREELFF,TGCGCCAGCAGCTTGGGAGCTAGAGAGGAGCTGTTTTTT
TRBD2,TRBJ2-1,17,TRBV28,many,CASSFRLAGRLYNEQFF,TGTGCCAGCAGTTTCCGACTAGCGGGACGCCTCTACAATGAGCAGTTCTTC
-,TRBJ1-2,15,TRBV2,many,CASRYRDTNVYGYTF,TGTGCCAGCAGATACCGGGACACCAACGTCTATGGCTACACCTTC
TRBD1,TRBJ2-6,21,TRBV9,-,CASSVATKVGTGASGANVLTF,TGTGCCAGCAGCGTAGCTACGAAGGTCGGGACAGGGGCCTCTGGGGCCAACGTCCTGACTTTC
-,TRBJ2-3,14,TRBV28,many,CASSPGWGKDTQYF,TGTGCCAGCAGTCCCGGGTGGGGGAAAGATACGCAGTATTTT
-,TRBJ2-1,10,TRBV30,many,CAWSVHEQFF,TGTGCCTGGAGTGTTCATGAGCAGTTCTTC
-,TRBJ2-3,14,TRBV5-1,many,CASSSSDSTDTQYF,TGCGCCAGCAGCTCTTCGGACAGCACAGATACGCAGTATTTT
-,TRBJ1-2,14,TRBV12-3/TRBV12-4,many,CASSLPGSNYGYTF,TGTGCCAGCAGTTTGCCGGGGAGCAACTATGGCTACACCTTC
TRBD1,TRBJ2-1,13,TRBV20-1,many,CSARGTGSDEQFF,TGCAGTGCTAGAGGGACAGGGTCGGATGAGCAGTTCTTC
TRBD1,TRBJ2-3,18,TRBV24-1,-,CATSDSPGQGAQADTQYF,TGTGCCACCAGTGATTCGCCGGGACAGGGGGCGCAGGCAGATACGCAGTATTTT
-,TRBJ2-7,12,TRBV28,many,CASSSLASQRYF,TGTGCCAGCAGTTCCCTAGCGAGCCAGCGGTACTTC
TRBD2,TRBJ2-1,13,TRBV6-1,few,CASGTSGIDEQFF,TGTGCGAGTGGGACTAGCGGGATTGATGAGCAGTTCTTC
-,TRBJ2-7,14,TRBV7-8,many,CASSLGYLNYEQYF,TGTGCCAGCAGCTTAGGTTATTTGAACTACGAGCAGTACTTC
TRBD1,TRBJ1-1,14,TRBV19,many,CASSMRQGGTEAFF,TGTGCCAGTAGTATGAGGCAGGGGGGCACTGAAGCTTTCTTT
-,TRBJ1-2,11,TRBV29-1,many,CSAQGLYGYTF,TGCAGCGCCCAAGGACTCTATGGCTACACCTTC
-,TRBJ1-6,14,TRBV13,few,CASSPRQPYSPLHF,TGTGCCAGCAGCCCACGACAGCCCTATTCACCCCTCCACTTT
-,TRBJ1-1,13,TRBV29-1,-,CSVRIGLNTEAFF,TGCAGCGTTCGTATAGGCTTGAACACTGAAGCTTTCTTT
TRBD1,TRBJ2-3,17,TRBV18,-,CASSPGPGTAFSDTQYF,TGTGCCAGCTCACCGGGCCCCGGGACAGCCTTCTCGGATACGCAGTATTTT
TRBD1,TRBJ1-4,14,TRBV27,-,CASNSGTGREKLFF,TGTGCCAGCAATTCCGGGACAGGACGTGAAAAACTGTTTTTT
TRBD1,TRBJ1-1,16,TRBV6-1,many,CASRRPTGAGDTEAFF,TGTGCCAGCAGGCGACCCACAGGGGCGGGGGACACTGAAGCTTTCTTT
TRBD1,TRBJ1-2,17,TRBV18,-,CASSPDFTGGFVRGYTF,TGTGCCAGCTCACCAGATTTTACAGGGGGATTCGTCCGGGGCTACACCTTC
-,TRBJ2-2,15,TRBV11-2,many,CASSFEGSNTGELFF,TGTGCCAGCAGCTTCGAGGGGTCCAACACCGGGGAGCTGTTTTTT
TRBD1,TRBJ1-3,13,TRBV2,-,CASNLDRGNTIYF,TGTGCCAGCAACTTAGACAGGGGGAACACCATATATTTT
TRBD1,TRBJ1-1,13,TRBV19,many,CASMEGAGTEAFF,TGTGCCAGTATGGAGGGGGCGGGCACTGAAGCTTTCTTT
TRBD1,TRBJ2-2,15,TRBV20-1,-,CSDPRGRVGTGELFF,TGCAGTGACCCCAGGGGGCGGGTTGGAACCGGGGAGCTGTTTTTT
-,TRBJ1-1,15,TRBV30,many,CAWSPGQKMNTEAFF,TGTGCCTGGAGTCCCGGACAGAAAATGAACACTGAAGCTTTCTTT
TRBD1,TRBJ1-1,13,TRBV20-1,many,CSALQGALGEAFF,TGCAGTGCGCTACAGGGGGCGCTGGGTGAAGCTTTCTTT
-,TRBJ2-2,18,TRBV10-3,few,CAISESTWERFDTGELFF,TGTGCCATCAGTGAGTCGACGTGGGAGCGGTTCGACACCGGGGAGCTGTTTTTT
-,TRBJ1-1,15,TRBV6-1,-,CASRGVAAGDTEAFF,TGTGCCAGCAGAGGGGTCGCCGCCGGGGACACTGAAGCTTTCTTT
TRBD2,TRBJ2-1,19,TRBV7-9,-,CASSRVTSGRAPTYNEQFF,TGTGCCAGCAGCCGGGTGACTAGCGGGAGGGCCCCGACCTACAATGAGCAGTTCTTC
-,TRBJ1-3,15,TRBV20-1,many,CSARAGNARGNTIYF,TGCAGTGCTAGAGCAGGGAACGCACGCGGAAACACCATATATTTT
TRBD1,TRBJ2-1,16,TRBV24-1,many,CATSDPGQGKGNEQFF,TGTGCCACCAGTGATCCGGGACAGGGAAAGGGCAATGAGCAGTTCTTC
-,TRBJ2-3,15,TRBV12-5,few,CASTVGDTPPDTQYF,TGTGCTAGTACCGTAGGGGACACCCCCCCAGATACGCAGTATTTT
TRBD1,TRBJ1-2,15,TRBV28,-,CASSAPPQGQDGYTF,TGTGCCAGCAGTGCCCCCCCACAGGGGCAGGATGGCTACACCTTC
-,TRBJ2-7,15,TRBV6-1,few,CASSSPPAANNEQYF,TGTGCCAGCAGTTCCCCTCCGGCGGCGAATAACGAGCAGTACTTC
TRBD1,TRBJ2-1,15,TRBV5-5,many,CASSGGQGSYNEQFF,TGTGCCAGCAGCGGGGGACAGGGCTCCTACAATGAGCAGTTCTTC
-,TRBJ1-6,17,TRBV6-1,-,CASSGDGRSSYNSPLHF,TGTGCCAGCAGTGGGGACGGCCGAAGCTCCTATAATTCACCCCTCCACTTT
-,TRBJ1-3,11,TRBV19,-,CASSMRNTIYF,TGTGCCAGTAGTATGAGAAACACCATATATTTT